This T cell receptor beta chain was captured in a study of blood T cell repertoires in COVID-19. Study-level information: Nucleic acid was either cDNA or gDNA, and it came from T cells, B-cell-depleted T cells, or PBMCs.

This clone occurred once. CDR3 length: 16 amino acids. Germline-derived CDR1 and CDR2 are SGHVS and FNYEAQ. V lost 1 base to trimming and J lost 1 base, with 8 bases between them. Repertoires were generated with immunoSEQ multiplex PCR, while TCRdb's copy carries only in-frame clones and drops some. The sample consists of tens of thousands of clones, 75% to 90% of them appearing once. V usage is TRBV7-6 and J usage is TRBJ2-6; D perhaps matches TRBD2 (6 bases). The sample comprised peripheral blood. The receptor's source is a man between 45 and 60 years old with active COVID-19. The CDR3 loop reads CASSLVAGSGANVLTF. In DNA, the CDR3 is TGTGCCAGCAGCTTAGTTGCGGGATCTGGGGCCAACGTCCTGACTTTC.